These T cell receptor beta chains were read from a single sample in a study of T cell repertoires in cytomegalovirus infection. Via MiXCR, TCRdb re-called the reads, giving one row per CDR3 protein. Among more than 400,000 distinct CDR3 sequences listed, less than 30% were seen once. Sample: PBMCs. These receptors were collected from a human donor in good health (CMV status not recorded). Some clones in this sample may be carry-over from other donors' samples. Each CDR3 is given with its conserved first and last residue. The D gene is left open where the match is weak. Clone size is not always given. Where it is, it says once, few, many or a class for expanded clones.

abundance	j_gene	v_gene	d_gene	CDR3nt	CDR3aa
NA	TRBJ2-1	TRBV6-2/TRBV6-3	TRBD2	TGTGCCAGCAGTCGAATAGCGGGAGGGGCAAATGAGCAGTTCTTC	CASSRIAGGANEQFF
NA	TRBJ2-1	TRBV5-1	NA	TGCGCCAGCAGCTTGGCTCGGGTGGGGGATGAGCAGTTCTTC	CASSLARVGDEQFF
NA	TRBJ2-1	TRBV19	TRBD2	TGTGCCAGTAGAGACCGCGGGGGGGTTGACAATGAGCAGTTCTTC	CASRDRGGVDNEQFF
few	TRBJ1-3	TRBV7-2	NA	TGTGCCAGCAGCCCAAGCTGGGGCCTCCTGGCCACCATATATTTT	CASSPSWGLLATIYF
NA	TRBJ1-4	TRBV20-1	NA	TGCAGTGCTAGGAACGGACAGTCAACTAATGAAAAACTGTTTTTT	CSARNGQSTNEKLFF
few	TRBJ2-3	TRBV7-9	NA	TGTGCCAGCAGCTTAGCGCCTGGGGATACGCAGTATTTT	CASSLAPGDTQYF
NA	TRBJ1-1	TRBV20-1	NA	TGCAGTGCTGTTGAAGGGGGTCCGAACACTGAAGCTTTCTTT	CSAVEGGPNTEAFF
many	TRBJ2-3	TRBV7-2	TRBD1	TGTGCCAGCAGGCCTCGACAGGGTAACACGCAGTATTTT	CASRPRQGNTQYF
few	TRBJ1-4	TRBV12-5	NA	TGTGCTAGTGGCCAGGCTGCCGAAAAACTGTTTTTT	CASGQAAEKLFF
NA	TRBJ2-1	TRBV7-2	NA	TGTGCCAGCAGCGGGAGTAAGTTCTACAATGAGCAGTTCTTC	CASSGSKFYNEQFF
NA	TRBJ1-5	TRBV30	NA	TGTGCCTGGAGTTCGGGCCACTCTAATCAGCCCCAGCATTTT	CAWSSGHSNQPQHF
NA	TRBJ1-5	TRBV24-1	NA	TGTGCCACCTCTACCGACAGCAATCAGCCCCAGCATTTT	CATSTDSNQPQHF
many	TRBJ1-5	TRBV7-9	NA	TGTGCCAGCAGCTCTCAAACAGGATCCAATCAGCCCCAGCATTTT	CASSSQTGSNQPQHF
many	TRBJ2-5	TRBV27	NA	TGTGCCAGCAGCCCAAATCGACAGGGAGGTATGACCCAGTACTTC	CASSPNRQGGMTQYF
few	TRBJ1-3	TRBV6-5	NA	TGTGCCAGCAGTAGGTCACCGAGTCCCTTCTCTGGAAACACCATATATTTT	CASSRSPSPFSGNTIYF
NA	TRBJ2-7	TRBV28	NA	TGTGCCAGCAGTTTAGGGCCCGGGGGCGGCTACGAGCAGTACTTC	CASSLGPGGGYEQYF
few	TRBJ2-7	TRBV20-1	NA	TGCAGTGCTAGAGAGGGTAGCGGCACCTACGAGCAGTACTTC	CSAREGSGTYEQYF
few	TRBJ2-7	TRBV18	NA	TGTGCCAGCTCACCCGGGGCCCAGACGGGCTACGAGCAGTACTTC	CASSPGAQTGYEQYF
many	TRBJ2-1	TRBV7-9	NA	TGTGCCAGCAGCCACGGGAGAGGGGGCGGGCAGCGGTCCTACAATGAGCAGTTCTTC	CASSHGRGGGQRSYNEQFF
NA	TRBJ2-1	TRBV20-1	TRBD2	TGCAGTGCCAGCGGTGGACTAGCGGGGAACAATGAGCAGTTCTTC	CSASGGLAGNNEQFF
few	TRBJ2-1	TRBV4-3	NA	TGCGCCAGCAGCCAAGTAACGGGGTCCTACAATGAGCAGTTCTTC	CASSQVTGSYNEQFF
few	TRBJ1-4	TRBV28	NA	TGTGCCAGCAGTTTATTCAGAGGGGCAGCTAATGAAAAACTGTTTTTT	CASSLFRGAANEKLFF
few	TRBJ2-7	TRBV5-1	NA	TGCGCCAGCAGCTTGACTATAGAGGGGCATAGCTCCTACGAGCAGTACTTC	CASSLTIEGHSSYEQYF
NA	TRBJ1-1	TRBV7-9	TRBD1	TGTGCCAGCAGCTTAGATGCAGGGGGCGACGCTGAAGCTTTCTTT	CASSLDAGGDAEAFF
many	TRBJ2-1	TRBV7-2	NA	TGTGCCAGCAGCTTTGGCAGGATCGATGAGCAGTTCTTC	CASSFGRIDEQFF
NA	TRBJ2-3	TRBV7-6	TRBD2	TGTGCCAGCAGCTTCACCGGGACTAGCGGGAGTTCTATGACAGATACGCAGTATTTT	CASSFTGTSGSSMTDTQYF
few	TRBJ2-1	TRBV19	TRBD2	TGTGCCAGTACCATAGGAAGGTTCCCCCTGACTAGCGGAAGGCCTCTCTCCAATGAGCAGTTCTTC	CASTIGRFPLTSGRPLSNEQFF
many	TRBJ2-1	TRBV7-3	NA	TGTGCCAGCAGCTTAATGGTAGCGCCGGCGGGTGAGCAGTTCTTC	CASSLMVAPAGEQFF
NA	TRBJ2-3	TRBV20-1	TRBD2	TGCAGTGCTAGATCTCCTAGCGGGAGGGCCCCAGATACGCAGTATTTT	CSARSPSGRAPDTQYF
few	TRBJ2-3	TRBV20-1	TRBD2	TGCAGTGCTAGAGATCTGGAAGCGGGAGCCCATCGTGACACAGATACGCAGTATTTT	CSARDLEAGAHRDTDTQYF
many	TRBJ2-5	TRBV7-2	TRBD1	TGTGCCAGCATCGGACAGGGCGCGGCGACCCAGTACTTC	CASIGQGAATQYF
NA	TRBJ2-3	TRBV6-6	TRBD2	TGTGCCAGCACCCCTAGACTAGCTCCCGAGGCCCCAGATACGCAGTATTTT	CASTPRLAPEAPDTQYF
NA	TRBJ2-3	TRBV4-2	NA	TGCGCCAGCAGCCAAGATGTCGGCAGTAGCACAGATACGCAGTATTTT	CASSQDVGSSTDTQYF
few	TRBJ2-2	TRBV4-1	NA	TGCGCCAGCAGCCAACCCTGGGTCGGGGCCGGGGAGCTGTTTTTT	CASSQPWVGAGELFF
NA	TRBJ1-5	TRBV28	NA	TGTGCCAGCAGTTTAACCGGGCAGAATCAGCCCCAGCATTTT	CASSLTGQNQPQHF